A selection of T cell receptor beta chains follows, all from one sample in a study of shared clonotypes between healthy human individuals. The assay was immunoSEQ multiplex PCR, and TCRdb's table has in-frame clones only and misses some. Of hundreds of thousands of clones listed, roughly 95% are singletons. The sequenced material came from naive CD8+ T cells sorted from blood. These receptors all come from a woman in her twenties or thirties in good health. Both conserved end residues are part of each CDR3. D genes are given only for firm matches. Clone size appears in some rows only: once, few, many, or a class for an expanded clone.

v_call: TRBV7-9
d_call: .
j_call: TRBJ1-5
clone_size: once
cdr3_aa: CASSLDGNNQPQHF
cdr3_nt: TGTGCCAGCAGCTTAGATGGGAACAATCAGCCCCAGCATTTT

v_call: TRBV4-1
d_call: TRBD1
j_call: TRBJ1-1
clone_size: .
cdr3_aa: CASSLWTGNTEAFF
cdr3_nt: TGCGCCAGCAGCCTGTGGACAGGGAACACTGAAGCTTTCTTT

v_call: TRBV19
d_call: .
j_call: TRBJ2-7
clone_size: .
cdr3_aa: CASSIAEGSYEQYF
cdr3_nt: TGTGCCAGTAGTATAGCGGAGGGCTCCTACGAGCAGTACTTC

v_call: TRBV13
d_call: .
j_call: TRBJ2-7
clone_size: .
cdr3_aa: CASSLRAGTYEQYF
cdr3_nt: TGTGCCAGCAGCTTACGGGCAGGGACATACGAGCAGTACTTC

v_call: TRBV29-1
d_call: .
j_call: TRBJ2-3
clone_size: .
cdr3_aa: CSVEYHYRDSGNTQYF
cdr3_nt: TGCAGCGTTGAGTATCACTACCGGGACTCCGGAAATACGCAGTATTTT

v_call: TRBV28
d_call: TRBD1
j_call: TRBJ1-5
clone_size: .
cdr3_aa: CASRDRESNQPQHF
cdr3_nt: TGTGCCAGCAGAGACAGGGAAAGCAATCAGCCCCAGCATTTT

v_call: TRBV15
d_call: TRBD2
j_call: TRBJ2-7
clone_size: .
cdr3_aa: CATSRGISGSHEQYF
cdr3_nt: TGTGCCACCAGCAGAGGAATTAGCGGGAGCCACGAGCAGTACTTC

v_call: TRBV12-5
d_call: TRBD1
j_call: TRBJ2-1
clone_size: .
cdr3_aa: CASGVYGTGAYNEQFF
cdr3_nt: TGTGCTAGTGGGGTGTACGGGACAGGGGCCTACAATGAGCAGTTCTTC

v_call: TRBV27
d_call: .
j_call: TRBJ2-3
clone_size: .
cdr3_aa: CASSPLDTDTQYF
cdr3_nt: TGTGCCAGCAGTCCGCTGGACACAGATACGCAGTATTTT

v_call: TRBV28
d_call: TRBD1
j_call: TRBJ2-7
clone_size: .
cdr3_aa: CASRLDRGGVSGDYEQYF
cdr3_nt: TGTGCCAGCAGACTGGACAGGGGTGGGGTTAGTGGGGACTACGAGCAGTACTTC

v_call: TRBV11-3
d_call: TRBD2
j_call: TRBJ2-1
clone_size: .
cdr3_aa: CASSARSGLAMNEQFF
cdr3_nt: TGTGCCAGCAGCGCCCGCAGCGGACTAGCAATGAATGAGCAGTTCTTC